This T cell receptor beta chain came from a study of CD8 T cells in ankylosing spondylitis. CDR1 and CDR2 (germline): DFQATT, SNEGSKA (reference sequence). The V gene lost 6 bases and the J gene lost 0 bases, with 21 bases spanning the gap. CDR3 length: 17 residues. Broader study findings: Clones linked with disease were CD8+ and fairly uncommon in the peripheral blood. Certain motif variants had earlier appeared in reactive arthritis synovial fluid and blood.

There are many counts of this clonotype. Its specificity is not known. As the method for making TCR beta libraries, quantitative 5'-RACE with molecular barcodes was used. TCRdb used MiXCR to reprocess the 5' RACE reads, holding one entry per CDR3 protein. The sample has some 240,000 distinct CDR3 sequences, more than 20% seen once. The TCR was taken from a male donor with ankylosing spondylitis or in good health (not recorded which). The chain links TRBV20-1 to TRBJ2-4, with D possibly TRBD2 on 6 matching bases. The sample comprised blood, either unsorted or a sorted T cell fraction (not recorded which). The CDR3 region has the DNA TGCAGTGCGGATCCATTGGGGCGGAGGGTAGCCAAAAACATTCAGTACTTC. Its protein is CSADPLGRRVAKNIQYF.